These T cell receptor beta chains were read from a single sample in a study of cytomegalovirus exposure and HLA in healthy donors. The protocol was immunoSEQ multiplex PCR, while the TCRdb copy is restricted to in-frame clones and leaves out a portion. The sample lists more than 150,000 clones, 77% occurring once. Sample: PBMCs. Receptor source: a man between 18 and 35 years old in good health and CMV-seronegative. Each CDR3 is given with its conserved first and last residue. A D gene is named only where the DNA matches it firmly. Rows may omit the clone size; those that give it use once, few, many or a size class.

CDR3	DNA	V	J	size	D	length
CASSEDRGLAYEQYF	TGTGCCAGCAGTGAGGACAGGGGGCTTGCCTACGAGCAGTACTTC	TRBV6-1	TRBJ2-7	.	TRBD1	15
CASSFRGPLSSYNEQFF	TGTGCCAGCAGCTTCAGGGGGCCCCTGAGCTCCTACAATGAGCAGTTCTTC	TRBV7-3	TRBJ2-1	.	TRBD1	17
CASSLRGRGRSGANVLTF	TGTGCCAGTAGTTTAAGGGGCAGGGGTCGCTCTGGGGCCAACGTCCTGACTTTC	TRBV19	TRBJ2-6	.	.	18
CASSPGAGNTEAFF	TGTGCCAGCAGCCCTGGGGCAGGCAACACTGAAGCTTTCTTT	TRBV5-4	TRBJ1-1	.	.	14
CASRPRGLSGANEKLFF	TGTGCCAGCAGGCCCCGGGGCCTGTCGGGAGCTAATGAAAAACTGTTTTTT	TRBV2	TRBJ1-4	.	.	17
CASSPRKTGNTQYF	TGTGCCAGCTCACCACGGAAAACAGGGAATACGCAGTATTTT	TRBV18	TRBJ2-3	.	.	14
CASSQDLGTGTQYF	TGCGCCAGCAGCCAAGATCTGGGCACTGGTACGCAGTATTTT	TRBV4-1	TRBJ2-3	.	.	14
CAISDGQGSYNSPLHF	TGTGCCATCAGTGATGGACAGGGCTCCTATAATTCACCCCTCCACTTT	TRBV10-3	TRBJ1-6	few	TRBD1	16
CASSSPGVSGYEQYF	TGCGCCAGCAGCTCCCCCGGGGTTAGCGGCTACGAGCAGTACTTC	TRBV7-9	TRBJ2-7	.	.	15
CASSFRAGTGTFTGELFF	TGTGCCAGCAGCTTTCGGGCCGGGACAGGGACTTTCACCGGGGAGCTGTTTTTT	TRBV13	TRBJ2-2	.	TRBD1	18
CASNPLQGNTEAFF	TGTGCCAGCAACCCCCTACAGGGGAACACTGAAGCTTTCTTT	TRBV10-3	TRBJ1-1	.	.	14